Given below is one TCR beta chain in context. What it recognizes is unknown. This entry belongs to a study of T cell repertoires in cytomegalovirus infection. The overall study: Recently identified HLA-C-restricted CMV epitopes were used, and well-studied HLA-B-restricted CMV epitopes were used as well. CMV infection plus the matching HLA type was flagged by public TCR beta signatures.

Broader study findings: HLA-C-restricted, CMV-specific TCR beta clonotypes were dominant ex vivo.

MiXCR was run by TCRdb on the reads, yielding one entry per CDR3 protein. The sample shows approximately 100,000 distinct CDR3 sequences, 35% to 50% of them seen only once. Germline assignment: CDR1 SGHAT and CDR2 FQDESV (reference sequence). Trimming took off 7 bases at V and 6 bases at J, with 25 bases between the two ends. The CDR3 totals 17 residues. The material was CD8+ T cells from cultured PBMCs, obtained from culture after CMV antigen stimulation. The chain uses TRBV11-1 and TRBJ2-1; a possible D gene is TRBD1 (7 bases). This TCR was recovered from a human donor in good health (CMV status not recorded). Some clones in this sample may be carry-over from other donors' samples. CDR3 sequence: CASTLLGRAGGFNEQFF. In DNA form, the CDR3 reads TGTGCCAGCACCCTATTAGGCCGCGCAGGGGGGTTCAATGAGCAGTTCTTC.